Each of the 18 T cell receptor beta chains below was sequenced from the same sample in a study of blood T cells in healthy people across ages. The second PCR ran roughly 7 to 12 cycles with a sample-barcoded 5' primer and J-beta primers. TCRdb reanalysed the 5' RACE reads using MiXCR and keeps one entry per CDR3 protein. The data hold approximately 730,000 distinct CDR3 sequences, with roughly two fifths observed a single time. The sample comprised blood. The receptors stem from a woman aged 55-69 years in good health.

Remarks on this clonotype: At one end the junction does not follow the germline gene, possibly because of a read error. The CDR3 DNA sequence: TGTGCCAGCTGCGAGGGGTACAATGGGCAGTTCTTC. It translates to CASCEGYNGQFF. The V call is TRBV7-9, the J call TRBJ2-1, with D possibly being TRBD1 or TRBD2 (5 bases each). Germline V gene lookup returns CDR1 SEHNR and CDR2 FQNEAQ (reference sequence). The length of the CDR3 is 12 residues.

The chain joins TRBV3-1 to TRBJ1-6, with TRBD1 identical over 11 bases. The CDR3 runs 14 residues. Trimming took 6 bases from V and 10 from J; bases not matched to a gene: 5. Germline values: CDR1 LGHDT, CDR2 YNNKEL (reference sequence). The CDR3 loop is CASRSGTGGSPLHF. DNA for the CDR3: TGTGCCAGCAGGTCCGGGACAGGGGGATCACCCCTCCACTTT.

This clonotype has ten or more counts. The gene calls are TRBV20-1 and TRBJ2-7; D may be TRBD1 or TRBD2 (5 bases each). This CDR3 region has 15 residues. Trimming cost V 2 bases and J 5 bases, with 19 bases left between them. In germline, CDR1 is DFQATT, CDR2 SNEGSKA (reference sequence). The CDR3 region has the DNA TGCAGTGCTAGATTATCTACCGGGGCCCACGACGAGCAGTACTTC. This translates into CSARLSTGAHDEQYF.

The chain carries TRBV25-1 and TRBJ2-2, with D possibly TRBD2 on 5 matching bases. The CDR3 runs 12 residues. V was pared by 4 bases and J by 6 bases, with 6 bases between. Germline values: CDR1 MGHDK, CDR2 SYGVNS. DNA for the CDR3: TGTGCCAGCAGTGTGAGGGCCGGGGAGCTGTTTTTT. Protein product: CASSVRAGELFF.

In its sample, this clonotype was seen a few times. A much larger clone sits a single nucleotide away, making a read error possible. The chain employs TRBV5-1 and TRBJ2-1; 12 nucleotides align to TRBD2. The CDR3 contains 15 residues. J was trimmed by 8 bases and V by 3 bases; bases with no gene match: 6. Germline CDR1 is SGHRS and CDR2 is YFSETQ. The CDR3 DNA reads TGCGCCAGCAGCTCGGCCCCTAGCGGGGGGGATGAGCAGTTCTTC. This translates into CASSSAPSGGDEQFF.

The V and J genes are TRBV4-1 and TRBJ2-1; TRBD2 matches at 14 bases. CDR3 length equals 15 residues. Germline assignment: CDR1 MGHRA and CDR2 YSYEKL. V dropped 11 bases and J dropped 7; count of bases not matched to a gene: 10. CDR3 sequence: CAGKTSGGAGNEQFF. DNA of the CDR3: TGCGCCGGCAAGACTAGCGGGGGGGCGGGGAATGAGCAGTTCTTC.

There are a few counts of this clonotype. The genes are TRBV5-1 and TRBJ1-4, with 11 bases aligning to TRBD1. The CDR3 runs 16 residues. CDR1 and CDR2 from the germline V gene are SGHRS and YFSETQ. Trimming removed 4 bases from V and 5 bases from J; junction bases left unmatched: 7. DNA of the CDR3: TGCGCCAGCAGCATCCTCGGGACAGGGGGGAATGAAAAACTGTTTTTT. Translating gives CASSILGTGGNEKLFF.

The rearrangement joins TRBV7-3 to TRBJ2-1; 9 nucleotides line up with TRBD2. The J call may be in error: the DNA end matches TRBJ2-7 better. Germline V gene data show CDR1 as SGHTA and CDR2 as FQGTGA. This CDR3 region has 16 residues. CDR3 nucleotide sequence: TGTGCCAGCAGCTTAATAGGGCTAGCGGGATACAATGAGCAGTACTTC. The encoded protein is CASSLIGLAGYNEQYF.

The chain carries TRBV21-1 and TRBJ1-2; the D call TRBD1 from the table was never checked on the DNA. TRBV21-1 is recorded as a pseudogene. CDR3 length equals 14 residues. The CDR3, as DNA: TGTGCCAGCACCATCAGGGGGCGCTTTGATGGCTACACCTTC. Translating gives CASTIRGRFDGYTF.

This clonotype appeared a few times. This rearrangement joins TRBV12-3 or TRBV12-4 to TRBJ1-2; weak D call: TRBD1 (6 bases). The V end was cut by 5 bases, the J end by 8 bases, with 18 bases between. This CDR3 contains 14 residues. The CDR3 region is CASSPSRTAGGYTF. The CDR3 bases are TGTGCCAGCAGTCCCTCTCGGACAGCGGGAGGCTACACCTTC.

This clonotype was seen once. The chain has TRBV20-1 and TRBJ2-7; TRBD1 aligns across 7 bases. Trimming cost V 6 bases and J 1 base; bases outside gene matches: 12. CDR1 DFQATT and CDR2 SNEGSKA come from the germline V gene (reference sequence). This CDR3 spans 15 amino acids. In nucleotides, the CDR3 is TGCAGTGCCACGCGTCCGGGACAGCGATCCTACGAGCAGTACTTC. Translated: CSATRPGQRSYEQYF.

Regarding this clonotype: The junction does not match germline at one end; this may be a read error. This chain uses TRBV5-1 with TRBJ1-2, with D maybe TRBD1 (5 bases). This CDR3 contains 13 residues. CDR1 and CDR2 from the germline V gene are SGHRS and YFSETQ. The DNA for the CDR3 is TGCGCCAGCAGCCCCGGGGCGAACTATGGCTACATCTTC. Its translation is CASSPGANYGYIF.

The chain links TRBV18 to TRBJ2-4; 12 bases are shared with TRBD2. Germline V gene data show CDR1 as KGHSH and CDR2 as LQKENI. Unmatched junction bases numbered 9, after V lost 0 bases and J lost 9 bases. The CDR3 contains 17 residues. CDR3 DNA sequence: TGTGCCAGCTCACCACCGGAGCTAGCGGGGGGGCCGGGCATTCAGTACTTC. The encoded protein is CASSPPELAGGPGIQYF.

The chain recombines TRBV7-8 with TRBJ2-7; no clear D gene. The CDR3 spans 14 residues. Per the germline V gene, CDR1 is SGHVS and CDR2 is FQNEAQ. Between the trimmed V and J ends, which lost 9 bases and 6 bases, there was a span of 21 bases. The CDR3 sequence is CASGPPAHPSEQYF. In nucleotides, the CDR3 is TGTGCCAGTGGACCTCCCGCGCATCCTTCCGAGCAGTACTTC.

This clonotype was counted many times. The rearrangement links TRBV5-1 to TRBJ2-1; TRBD2 matches at 10 bases. CDR1 is SGHRS, CDR2 YFSETQ, per germline. The CDR3 loop spans 15 amino acids. V lost 2 bases to trimming and J lost 8 bases; unmatched junction nucleotides: 7. The CDR3 region is CASSFNSGGAYEQFF. For the CDR3, the DNA is TGCGCCAGCAGCTTTAACAGCGGGGGGGCCTATGAGCAGTTCTTC.

The rearrangement uses TRBV2 and TRBJ2-3, with D uncertain. The CDR3 consists of 14 residues. Germline V gene sequence: CDR1 SNHLY, CDR2 FYNNEI. Deletions cut 10 bases from V and 1 base from J, with 15 bases between. Here the CDR3 DNA reads TGTGCCATCCTGACGGCGCCTGGCACAGATACGCAGTATTTT. Its protein product is CAILTAPGTDTQYF.

As DNA, the CDR3 is TGCAGTGCTCTCCAGGATGTGGGCACAGATACGCAGTATTTT. This gives the protein CSALQDVGTDTQYF. The chain carries TRBV20-1 and TRBJ2-3, with unresolved D. Germline CDR1 and CDR2: DFQATT and SNEGSKA (reference sequence). V was shortened by 5 bases and J by 1 base, with 13 bases between the two germline ends. This CDR3 is 14 amino acids long.

The table lists this clonotype with many counts. The rearrangement uses TRBV19 and TRBJ2-1; 10 nucleotides align to TRBD1. The CDR3 spans 14 residues. Germline trimming cut 8 bases from V and 4 bases from J; bases unmatched to any gene: 5. Germline V gene sequence: CDR1 LNHDA, CDR2 SQIVND (reference sequence). The CDR3 DNA reads as TGTGCCAGTCTGGACAGGGGGTCGTACAATGAGCAGTTCTTC. Translating it yields CASLDRGSYNEQFF.